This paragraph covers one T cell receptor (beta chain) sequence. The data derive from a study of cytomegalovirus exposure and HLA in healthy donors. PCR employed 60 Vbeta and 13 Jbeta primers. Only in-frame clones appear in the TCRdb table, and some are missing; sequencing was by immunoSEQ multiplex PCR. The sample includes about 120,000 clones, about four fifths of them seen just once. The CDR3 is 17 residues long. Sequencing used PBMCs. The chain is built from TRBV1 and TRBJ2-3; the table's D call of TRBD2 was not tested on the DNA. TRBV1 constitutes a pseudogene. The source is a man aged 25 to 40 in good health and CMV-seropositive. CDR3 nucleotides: TGCACCAGCAGCCAAGGTCTCGCTAGCGGGAGTACAGATACGCAGTATTTT. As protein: CTSSQGLASGSTDTQYF.